This TCR beta chain came from a study of regulatory T cells in long-lasting Graves disease. General study findings and limits: Segments TRBV28, TRBJ1-2 and TRBJ2-5 showed preferential usage in persistent disease.

Germline CDR1 ENHRY, CDR2 SYGVKD. The CDR3 contains 13 residues. The V end lost 3 bases, the J end lost 10 bases, and 15 bases lay between the germline ends. Time point in this sample: newly diagnosed GD, antithyroid drugs for less than 3 months. PBMCs provided the RNA from which the TCR library was made. This clonotype was detected a few times. Antigen unknown. Building the TCR beta libraries relied on iRepertoire HTBI primers, and CDR3 regions underwent Arm-PCR. TCRdb ran MiXCR on the multiplex PCR reads and lists one entry per CDR3 protein. Here the sample spans about 200,000 distinct CDR3 sequences, around a fifth being singletons. The sample was also reused in another study, on T cells in Graves' hyperthyroidism and ophthalmopathy.

The sample consisted of peripheral blood mononuclear cells (PBMCs), taken at new diagnosis, from a patient treated with antithyroid drugs. This clonotype was sampled from a woman in her 30s with Graves disease. V and J are TRBV10-3 and TRBJ2-5; D is possibly TRBD2 (5 bases). This CDR3 reads CAISDSLAQFQYF. The CDR3 bases are TGTGCCATCAGTGATTCTCTAGCCCAGTTCCAGTACTTC.